This TCR beta chain was documented in a study of neoadjuvant anti-PD-1 for oral cavity cancer. Produced via immunoSEQ multiplex PCR; TCRdb's table is partial and in-frame only. The sample contains 14,000 or so clones, approximately 63% of which appear only once. Blood cells were analyzed directly, without culture or expansion. Trimming pared 4 bases from V and 3 bases from J, leaving 13 bases between. This CDR3 comprises 14 residues. The germline V gene has CDR1 SGHNT and CDR2 YYREEE (reference sequence). The source was PBMCs, collected before nivolumab (anti-PD-1) treatment. The receptor comes from a person aged 40 to 85 with oral cavity squamous cell carcinoma. The rearrangement uses TRBV5-4 and TRBJ1-1; D is possibly TRBD1 (5 bases). CDR3 in amino acids: CASSRDAGDTEAFF. DNA for the CDR3: TGTGCCAGCAGCCGGGACGCCGGGGACACTGAAGCTTTCTTT.